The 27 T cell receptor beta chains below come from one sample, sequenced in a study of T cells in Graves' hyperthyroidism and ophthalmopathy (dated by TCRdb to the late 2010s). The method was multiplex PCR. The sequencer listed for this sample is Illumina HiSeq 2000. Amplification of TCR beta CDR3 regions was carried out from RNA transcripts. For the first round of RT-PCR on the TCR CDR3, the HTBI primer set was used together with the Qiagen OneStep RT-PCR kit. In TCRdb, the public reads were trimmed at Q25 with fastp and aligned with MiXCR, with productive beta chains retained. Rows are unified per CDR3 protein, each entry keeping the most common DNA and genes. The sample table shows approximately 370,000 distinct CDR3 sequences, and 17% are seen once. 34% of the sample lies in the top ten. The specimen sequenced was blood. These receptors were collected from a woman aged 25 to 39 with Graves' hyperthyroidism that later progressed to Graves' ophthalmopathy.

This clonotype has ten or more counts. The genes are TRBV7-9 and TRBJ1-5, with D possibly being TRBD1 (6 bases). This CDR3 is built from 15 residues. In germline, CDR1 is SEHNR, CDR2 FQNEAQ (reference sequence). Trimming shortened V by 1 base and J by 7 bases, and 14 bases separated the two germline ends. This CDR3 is CASSLGSAGAQPQHF. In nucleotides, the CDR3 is TGTGCCAGCAGCTTAGGGTCTGCAGGGGCACAGCCCCAGCATTTT.

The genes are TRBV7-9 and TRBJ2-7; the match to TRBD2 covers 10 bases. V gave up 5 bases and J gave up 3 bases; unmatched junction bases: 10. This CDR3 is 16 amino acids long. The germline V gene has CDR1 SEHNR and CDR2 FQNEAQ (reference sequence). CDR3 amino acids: CASSPGPGLALYEQYF. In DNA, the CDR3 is TGTGCCAGCAGCCCCGGGCCGGGACTAGCGCTCTACGAGCAGTACTTC.

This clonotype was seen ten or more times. CDR3 sequence (DNA): TGTGCCAGCAGTGAATACGGGTCTAATGAAAAACTGTTTTTT. Amino acids: CASSEYGSNEKLFF. V usage is TRBV2 and J usage is TRBJ1-4; D gene uncertain. CDR3 length equals 14 residues. Trimming removed 2 bases from V and 3 bases from J, with 7 bases in between. CDR1 and CDR2 from the germline V gene are SNHLY and FYNNEI.

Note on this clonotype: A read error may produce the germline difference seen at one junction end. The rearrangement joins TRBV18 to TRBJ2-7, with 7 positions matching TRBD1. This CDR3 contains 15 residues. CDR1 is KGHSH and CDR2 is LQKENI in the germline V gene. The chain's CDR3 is CASSPQGQRAYERYF. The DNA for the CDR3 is TGTGCCAGCTCACCCCAGGGACAGAGAGCCTACGAGCGGTACTTC.

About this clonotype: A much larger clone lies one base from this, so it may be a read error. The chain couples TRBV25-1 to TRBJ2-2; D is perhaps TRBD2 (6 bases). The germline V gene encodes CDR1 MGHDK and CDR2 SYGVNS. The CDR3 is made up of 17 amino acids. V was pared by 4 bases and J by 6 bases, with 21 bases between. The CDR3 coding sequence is TGTGCCAGCAGTGGTTTAGGAGGGGAAAGGAGAGCCGGGGAGCTGTTTTTT. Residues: CASSGLGGERRAGELFF.

CDR3 in amino acids: CASSQARAGWADTQYF. CDR3 DNA sequence: TGCGCCAGCAGCCAAGCGAGAGCGGGATGGGCAGATACGCAGTATTTT. This chain joins TRBV4-1 and TRBJ2-3, with 7 bases lining up with TRBD2. Germline V gene sequence: CDR1 MGHRA, CDR2 YSYEKL. This CDR3 region has 16 residues. After removal of 1 base from V and 4 bases from J, the junction contained 8 bases not matched to a gene.

This CDR3 is CSVGGGEGTYEQYF. In nucleotides, the CDR3 is TGCAGCGTTGGGGGGGGAGAGGGTACCTACGAGCAGTACTTC. The rearrangement uses TRBV29-1 and TRBJ2-7, with TRBD2 matching over 7 bases. J was trimmed by 2 bases and V by 4 bases; bases with no gene match: 8. The germline V gene has CDR1 SQVTM and CDR2 ANQGSEA. The CDR3 is 14 residues long.

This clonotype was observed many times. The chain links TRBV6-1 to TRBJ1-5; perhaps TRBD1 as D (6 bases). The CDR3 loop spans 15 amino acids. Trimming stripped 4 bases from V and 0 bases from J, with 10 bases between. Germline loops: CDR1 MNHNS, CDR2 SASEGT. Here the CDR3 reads CASSGTANSNQPQHF. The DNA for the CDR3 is TGTGCCAGCAGTGGGACAGCGAATAGCAATCAGCCCCAGCATTTT.

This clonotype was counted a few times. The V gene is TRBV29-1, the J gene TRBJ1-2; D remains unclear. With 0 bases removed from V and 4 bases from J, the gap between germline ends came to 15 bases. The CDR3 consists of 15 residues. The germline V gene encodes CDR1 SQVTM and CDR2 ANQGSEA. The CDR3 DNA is TGCAGCGTTGAAGACTGGTCCATATCCTCCTATGGCTACACCTTC. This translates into CSVEDWSISSYGYTF. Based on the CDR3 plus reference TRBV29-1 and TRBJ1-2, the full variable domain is SAVISQKPSRDICQRGTSLTIQCQVDSQVTMMFWYRQQPGQSLTLIATANQGSEATYESGFVIDKFPISRPNLTFSTLTVSNMSPEDSSIYLCSVEDWSISSYGYTFGSGTRLTVV.

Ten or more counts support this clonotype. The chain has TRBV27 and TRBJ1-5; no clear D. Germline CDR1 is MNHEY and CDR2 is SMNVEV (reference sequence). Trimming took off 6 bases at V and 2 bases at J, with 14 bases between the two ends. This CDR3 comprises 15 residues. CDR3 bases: TGTGCCAGCAGGCCCCTTGGCCCTGGCAATCAGCCCCAGCATTTT. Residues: CASRPLGPGNQPQHF.

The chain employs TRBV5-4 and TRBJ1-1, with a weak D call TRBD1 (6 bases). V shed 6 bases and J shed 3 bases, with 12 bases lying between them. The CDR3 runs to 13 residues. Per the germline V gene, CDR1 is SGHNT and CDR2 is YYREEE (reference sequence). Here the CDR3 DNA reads TGTGCCAGCACCCTACAGGGTGACACTGAAGCTTTCTTT. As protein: CASTLQGDTEAFF.

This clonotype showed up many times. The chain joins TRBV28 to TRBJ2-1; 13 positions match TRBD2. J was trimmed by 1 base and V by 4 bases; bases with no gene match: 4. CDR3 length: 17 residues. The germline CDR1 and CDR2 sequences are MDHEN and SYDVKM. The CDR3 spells CASSSRLAGGSYNEQFF. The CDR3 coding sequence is TGTGCCAGCAGTTCAAGACTAGCGGGAGGTTCCTACAATGAGCAGTTCTTC.

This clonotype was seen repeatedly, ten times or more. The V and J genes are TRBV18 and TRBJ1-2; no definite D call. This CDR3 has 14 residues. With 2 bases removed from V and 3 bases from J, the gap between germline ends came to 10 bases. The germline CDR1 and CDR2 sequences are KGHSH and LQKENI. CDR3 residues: CASSPGEDHYGYTF. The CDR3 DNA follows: TGTGCCAGCTCACCAGGGGAGGATCACTATGGCTACACCTTC.

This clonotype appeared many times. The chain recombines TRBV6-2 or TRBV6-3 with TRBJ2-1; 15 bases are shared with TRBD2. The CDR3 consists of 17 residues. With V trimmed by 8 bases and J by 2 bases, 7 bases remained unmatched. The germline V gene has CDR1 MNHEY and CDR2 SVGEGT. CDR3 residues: CASGRTSGRDTYNEQFF. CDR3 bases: TGTGCCAGCGGAAGGACTAGCGGGAGGGATACCTACAATGAGCAGTTCTTC.

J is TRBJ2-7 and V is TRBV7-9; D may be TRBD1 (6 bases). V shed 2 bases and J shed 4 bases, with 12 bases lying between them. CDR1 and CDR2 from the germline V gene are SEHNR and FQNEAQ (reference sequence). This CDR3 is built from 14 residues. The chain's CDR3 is CASSLPGHNYEQYF. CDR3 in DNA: TGTGCCAGCAGCTTACCGGGACACAATTACGAGCAGTACTTC.

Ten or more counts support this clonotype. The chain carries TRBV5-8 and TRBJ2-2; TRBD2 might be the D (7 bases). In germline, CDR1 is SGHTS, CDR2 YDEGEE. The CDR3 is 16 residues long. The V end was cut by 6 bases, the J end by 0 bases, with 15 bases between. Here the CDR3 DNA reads TGTGCCAGCAACCGGGGGGCCGGGACGAACACCGGGGAGCTGTTTTTT. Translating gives CASNRGAGTNTGELFF.

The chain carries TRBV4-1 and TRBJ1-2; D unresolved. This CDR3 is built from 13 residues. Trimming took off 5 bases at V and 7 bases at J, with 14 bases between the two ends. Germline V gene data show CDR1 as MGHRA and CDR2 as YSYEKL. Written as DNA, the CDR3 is TGCGCCAGCAGCGTGGACGGTTTAGGTGGCTACACCTTC. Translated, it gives CASSVDGLGGYTF.

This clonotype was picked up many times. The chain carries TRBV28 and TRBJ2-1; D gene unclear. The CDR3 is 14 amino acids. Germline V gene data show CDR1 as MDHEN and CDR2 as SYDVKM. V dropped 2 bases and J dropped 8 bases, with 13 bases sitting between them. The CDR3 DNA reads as TGTGCCAGCAGTTTAAGGCTCAGCCCTCATGAGCAGTTCTTC. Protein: CASSLRLSPHEQFF.

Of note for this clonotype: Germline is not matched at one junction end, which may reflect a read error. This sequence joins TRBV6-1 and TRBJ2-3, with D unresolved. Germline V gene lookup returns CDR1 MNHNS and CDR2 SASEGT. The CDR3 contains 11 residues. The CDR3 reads CASSVADTRYF. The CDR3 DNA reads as TGTGCCAGCAGTGTAGCAGATACGCGGTATTTT.

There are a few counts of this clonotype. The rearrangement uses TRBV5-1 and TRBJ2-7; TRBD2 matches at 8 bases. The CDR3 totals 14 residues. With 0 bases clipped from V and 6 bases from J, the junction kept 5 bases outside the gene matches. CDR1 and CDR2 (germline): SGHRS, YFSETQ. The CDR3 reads CASSLDVGGGEQYF. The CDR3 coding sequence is TGCGCCAGCAGCTTGGATGTCGGGGGGGGCGAGCAGTACTTC.

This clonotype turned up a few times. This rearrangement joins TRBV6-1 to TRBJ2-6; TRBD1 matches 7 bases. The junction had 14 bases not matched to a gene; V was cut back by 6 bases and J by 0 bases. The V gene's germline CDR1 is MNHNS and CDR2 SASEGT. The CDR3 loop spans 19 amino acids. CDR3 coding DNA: TGTGCCAGCAGACCAGGAGTTGGGACAGAATACTCTGGGGCCAACGTCCTGACTTTC. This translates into CASRPGVGTEYSGANVLTF.

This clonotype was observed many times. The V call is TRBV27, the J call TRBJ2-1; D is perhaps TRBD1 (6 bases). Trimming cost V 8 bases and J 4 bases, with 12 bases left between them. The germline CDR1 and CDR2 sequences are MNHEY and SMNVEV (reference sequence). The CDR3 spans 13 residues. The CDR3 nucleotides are TGTGCCAGCGCCGGACAGATATACAATGAGCAGTTCTTC. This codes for CASAGQIYNEQFF.

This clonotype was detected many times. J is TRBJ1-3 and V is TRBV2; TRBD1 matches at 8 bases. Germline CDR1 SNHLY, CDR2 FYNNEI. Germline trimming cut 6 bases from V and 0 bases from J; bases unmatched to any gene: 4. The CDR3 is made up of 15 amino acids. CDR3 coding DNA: TGTGCCAGCAGGTCCGACAGGGGCTCTGGAAACACCATATATTTT. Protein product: CASRSDRGSGNTIYF.

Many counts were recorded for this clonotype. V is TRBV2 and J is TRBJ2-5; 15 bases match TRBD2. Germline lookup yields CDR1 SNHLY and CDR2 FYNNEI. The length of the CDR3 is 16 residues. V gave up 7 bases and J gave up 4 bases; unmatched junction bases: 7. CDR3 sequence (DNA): TGTGCCAGCATAGGGGGACTAGCGGGAGGCGGAGAGACCCAGTACTTC. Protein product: CASIGGLAGGGETQYF.

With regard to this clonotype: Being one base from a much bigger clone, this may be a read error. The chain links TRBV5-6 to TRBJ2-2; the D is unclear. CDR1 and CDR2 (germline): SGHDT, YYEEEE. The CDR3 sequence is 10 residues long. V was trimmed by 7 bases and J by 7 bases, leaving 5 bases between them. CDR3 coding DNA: TGTGCCAGCGGGGTCGGGGAGCTGTTTTTT. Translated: CASGVGELFF.

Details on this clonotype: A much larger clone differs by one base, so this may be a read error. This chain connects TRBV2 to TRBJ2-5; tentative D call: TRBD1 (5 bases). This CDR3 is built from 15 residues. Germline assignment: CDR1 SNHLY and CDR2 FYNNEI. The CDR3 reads CASGEWSQGQETQYF. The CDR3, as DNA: TGTGCCAGCGGTGAATGGTCCCAGGGCCAAGAGACCCAGTACTTC.

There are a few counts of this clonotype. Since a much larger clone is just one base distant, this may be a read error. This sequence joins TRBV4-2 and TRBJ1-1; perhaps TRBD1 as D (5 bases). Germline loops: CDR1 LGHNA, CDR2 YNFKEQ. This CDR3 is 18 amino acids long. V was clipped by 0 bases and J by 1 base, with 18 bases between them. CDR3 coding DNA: TGTGCCAGCAGCCAAGAGCGGGGACGAATACCCGCGAACACTGAAGCTTTCTTT. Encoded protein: CASSQERGRIPANTEAFF.